This entry concerns a single T cell receptor beta chain. There is no known antigen for this receptor. A read error may produce the germline difference seen at one junction end. Inclusive of the bounding cysteine and phenylalanine, the CDR3 is 12 residues long. Only the CDR3 DNA stays, 36 bases, in frame from base 1. The data originate from a study of T cell responses to AZD1222 COVID-19 vaccine (TCRdb year 2021). About the study as a whole: AZD1222 recipients whose second dose came at about 4 weeks and those whose second dose came at about 12 weeks were combined into one group, since spike-specific TCR depth and breadth did not differ between the two schedules. TCR sequencing was performed for roughly 250 trial participants, of whom some 200 were given two doses of AZD1222 and some 26 were given two doses of MenACWY control vaccine. Trial participants were enrolled by age into 18-55, 56-69 and 70-plus year subgroups, with roughly 150, 30 and 60 TCR-sequenced participants respectively.

The CDR3 regions of human TCRbeta chains were analyzed by immunosequencing. Concerning the study's data processing: TCRs in the repertoires were matched against a reference library of SARS-CoV-2-specific TCRs that had been generated with the MIRA antigen-specificity platform. Breadth was defined as the fraction of unique TCRs that were SARS-CoV-2-associated, and depth was defined as the fraction of total T cells that were SARS-CoV-2-associated. Using the MIRA data, every spike-specific TCR was mapped to the spike region that the TCR reacted to and assigned to either a CD4 or a CD8 class. Log10-transformed breadth and depth values were compared by one-way ANOVA with Sidak's multiple comparisons tests. TCRdb provides this immuneACCESS table in a form limited to in-frame rearrangements. Some clones are lacking; in checked studies, under half of them reflect an unresolved V gene, and why the rest are absent is not known. The V and J calls and clone size come from that table; D and trimming were worked out from the DNA. The sample table contains 75,000 to 100,000 clones; only one count was recorded for about 88% of them. The top ten hold less than 3% of the sample.

The paper's findings and limits, for the study overall: A significant rise in spike-specific TCR breadth and depth was observed after two AZD1222 doses relative to day 0 and relative to MenACWY recipients. Participants were mostly white British, with more females than males. The authors suggested clonal diversity may have been underestimated. The 56-69-year group was small, and its depth increase did not reach significance, likely because of low power. Epitopes outside the regions mutated in the B.1.351 and B.1.1.7 variants were reportedly recognized by nearly half of the unique spike-specific TCRs. The whole spike protein was spanned by vaccine-associated CD4 TCRs, and dominant responses were seen in regions 160-218 and 743-854. Because no day 14 peak-response samples were available, the repertoires could be characterized only after the peak T cell response. Conclusions about previously exposed vaccinees were limited because only 5 or 6 AZD1222 recipients were SARS-CoV-2 seropositive at baseline.

Taken with the paper, the label for time point translates to: baseline before first vaccination. The vaccinee samples were drawn from two UK trials, COV001 and COV002, one of which was a single-blind randomized controlled phase 2/3 trial testing AZD1222 (ChAdOx1 nCoV-19) in healthy adults. For TCRbeta chain sequencing, PBMC samples from trial participants were taken at day 0 and at day 28 after the second dose. The chain is assembled from TRBV12-3 or TRBV12-4 and TRBJ1-2, with 9 bases aligning to TRBD1. The sequence came from an adult in good health. This material consisted of peripheral blood, taken on day 0 of AZD1222 vaccination. The DNA sequence follows: TGTGCCAGCAAGCGGGACAGGGCTTCATTCTACTTC. Its translation reads: CASKRDRASFYF.